A selection of T cell receptor beta chains follows, all from one sample in a study of T cells in Graves' hyperthyroidism and ophthalmopathy. TCRdb fed the multiplex PCR reads into MiXCR, producing one record per CDR3 protein. The data show around 520,000 distinct CDR3 sequences, around a quarter seen once. Sequenced input: blood. The receptors here all came from a woman aged 25 to 39 with Graves' ophthalmopathy. The CDR3 runs from the conserved cysteine through the conserved F or W. The D gene is left open where the match is weak. Clone size is given for some rows only: seen once, a few or many times, or a class if the clone is expanded.

clone size,V gene,J gene,D gene,CDR3 DNA,CDR3 protein
few,TRBV19,TRBJ2-4,NA,TGTGCCAGTAGTACCCACCGGGACGCAGAAAACATTCAGTACTTC,CASSTHRDAENIQYF
few,TRBV12-3/TRBV12-4,TRBJ2-7,NA,TGTGCCAGCAGTTTAGCGCTGGGAAACGAGCAGTACTTC,CASSLALGNEQYF
NA,TRBV6-5,TRBJ2-7,NA,TGTGCCAGCAGCTACTGGACAACCACCTACGAGCAGTACTTC,CASSYWTTTYEQYF
many,TRBV13,TRBJ2-2,NA,TGTGCCAGCAGCCGCAACCGGGTCTACACCGGGGAGCTGTTTTTT,CASSRNRVYTGELFF
many,TRBV11-2,TRBJ2-7,TRBD1,TGTGCCAGCAGCTTTGACCCGGGACAGAGGACCTACGAGCAGTACTTC,CASSFDPGQRTYEQYF
many,TRBV6-5,TRBJ1-2,NA,TGTGCCAGCAGTTACACCCTGGGGCAGAACTATGGCTACACCTTC,CASSYTLGQNYGYTF
NA,TRBV7-3,TRBJ2-5,NA,TGTGCCAGCAGCTTAACGTTCGGGGGATTGGAGACCCAGTACTTC,CASSLTFGGLETQYF
many,TRBV28,TRBJ1-2,NA,TGTGCCAGCAGTTCAGGATTCTATGGCTACACCTTC,CASSSGFYGYTF
few,TRBV3-1,TRBJ1-2,NA,TGTGCCAGCAGCCAAGAGCCCCTCGGGGGGTCCTCTAACTATGGCTACACCTTC,CASSQEPLGGSSNYGYTF
NA,TRBV25-1,TRBJ1-1,NA,TGTGCCAGCAGGAGCCCGGGGCAGGGGAACACTGAAGCTTTCTTT,CASRSPGQGNTEAFF